This T cell receptor beta chain came from a study of a mutant IDH1 vaccine in newly diagnosed glioma. For the study at large: Therapy received beforehand was radiotherapy, temozolomide, or both, with most patients given both. Whole-study findings and limits: Pseudoprogression apparently tracked independently of changes in top peripheral T cell clonotypes.

Time point meaning: week 5, during vaccination. Doses of 300 ug of mutant IDH1 20-mer peptide were given with topical imiquimod. Those who donated had recent WHO grade 3 or 4 IDH1-mutant, ATRX-lost astrocytomas. Produced via immunoSEQ multiplex PCR; TCRdb's table is partial and in-frame only. The sample includes 35,000 to 45,000 clones, more than 85% of them seen just once. Note on this clone: Its target is unknown.

Here the sequenced sample was PBMCs, taken from a glioma patient whose treatment included an IDH1 peptide vaccine. The sequence was collected from a man aged 45-60 years with glioma.

The DNA of the CDR3 is TGTGCCAGCAGTGTCAGCTCCTACGAGCAGTACTTC. Translating it yields CASSVSSYEQYF. The chain has TRBV6-1 and TRBJ2-7; no clear D gene. The germline V gene encodes CDR1 MNHNS and CDR2 SASEGT. CDR3 length: 12 residues. The V end lost 4 bases, the J end lost 0 bases, and 4 bases lay between the germline ends.